This T cell receptor (beta chain) comes out of a study of blood T cell repertoires in COVID-19. Study information: Sites in the United States, Italy and Spain provided acute and convalescent COVID-19 samples. Sources were T cells, B-cell-depleted T cells, or PBMCs; the material itself was cDNA or gDNA.

V gave up 0 bases and J gave up 5 bases; unmatched junction bases: 7. The CDR3 spans 17 residues. Germline CDR1 is SGDLS and CDR2 is YYNGEE. Repertoires were generated with immunoSEQ multiplex PCR, while TCRdb's copy carries only in-frame clones and drops some. This sample yields about 210,000 clones, of which roughly 86% are seen a single time; about 3% belongs to the top ten. This sequence originates from a man aged 55 to 70 with acute or convalescent COVID-19. The chain is built from TRBV9 and TRBJ2-1, with 11 bases lining up with TRBD2. The sequenced sample was peripheral blood. The CDR3 nucleotides are TGTGCCAGCAGCGTAGCGTTGCTAGCGGGGGGCGACAATGAGCAGTTCTTC. It yields the protein CASSVALLAGGDNEQFF.